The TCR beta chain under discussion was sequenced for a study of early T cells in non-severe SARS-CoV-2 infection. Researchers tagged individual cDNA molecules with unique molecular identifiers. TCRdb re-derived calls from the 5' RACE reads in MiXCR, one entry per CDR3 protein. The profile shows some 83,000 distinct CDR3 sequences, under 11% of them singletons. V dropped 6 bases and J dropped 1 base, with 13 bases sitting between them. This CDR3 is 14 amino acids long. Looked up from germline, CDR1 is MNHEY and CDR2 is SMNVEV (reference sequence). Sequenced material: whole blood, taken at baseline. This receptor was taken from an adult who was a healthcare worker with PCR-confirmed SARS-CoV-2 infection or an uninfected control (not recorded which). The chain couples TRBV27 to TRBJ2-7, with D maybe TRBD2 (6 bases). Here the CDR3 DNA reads TGTGCCAGCAGAAAAGCGGGCCATTCCTACGAGCAGTACTTC. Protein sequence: CASRKAGHSYEQYF.